This TCR beta chain was obtained from a study of T cells of healthy individuals. TCRdb fed the 5' RACE reads into MiXCR, producing one record per CDR3 protein. The profile shows around 63,000 distinct CDR3 sequences, 15% to 20% of them singletons. In this sample, this clonotype turned up a few times. This clonotype was sampled from a human donor in good health.

The CDR3 bases are TGTGCCAGCAGTTACGAAGGGAGGGTTAAATGGCAAGAGACCCAGTACTTC. It translates to CASSYEGRVKWQETQYF. This chain connects TRBV6-6 to TRBJ2-5; TRBD2 matches at 7 bases. After removal of 2 bases from V and 2 bases from J, the junction contained 11 bases not matched to a gene. This CDR3 comprises 17 residues. CDR1 MNHNY and CDR2 SVGAGI come from the germline V gene (reference sequence).